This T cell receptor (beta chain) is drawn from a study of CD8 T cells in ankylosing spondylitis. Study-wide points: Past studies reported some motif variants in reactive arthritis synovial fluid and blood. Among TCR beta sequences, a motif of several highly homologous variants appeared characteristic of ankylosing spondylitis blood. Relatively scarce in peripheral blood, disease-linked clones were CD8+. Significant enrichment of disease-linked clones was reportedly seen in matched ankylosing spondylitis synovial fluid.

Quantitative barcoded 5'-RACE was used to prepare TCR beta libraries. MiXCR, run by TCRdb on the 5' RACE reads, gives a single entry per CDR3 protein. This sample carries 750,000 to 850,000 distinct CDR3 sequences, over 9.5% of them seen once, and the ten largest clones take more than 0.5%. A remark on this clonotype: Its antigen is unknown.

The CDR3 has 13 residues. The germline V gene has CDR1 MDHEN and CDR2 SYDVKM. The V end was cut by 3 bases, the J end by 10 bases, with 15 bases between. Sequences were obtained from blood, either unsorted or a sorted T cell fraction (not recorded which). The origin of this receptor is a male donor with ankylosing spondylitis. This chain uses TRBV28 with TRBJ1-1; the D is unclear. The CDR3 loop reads CASSFRTVAGAFF. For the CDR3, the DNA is TGTGCCAGCAGTTTTAGGACGGTCGCAGGAGCTTTCTTT.